The 6 T cell receptor beta chains below were found in one sample sequenced in a study of Ad26.COV2.S vaccination and SARS-CoV-2 variants. Documented treatment: some 19 received Ad26.COV2.S at low or high dose, single or two shots; several received placebo; per-sample allocation not given. Material that was analyzed had been drawn on day 63 after the first vaccine or placebo injection. Libraries were prepared by immunoSEQ multiplex PCR; TCRdb keeps only in-frame clonotypes and omits some of them. The table includes more than 300,000 clones, roughly 86% detected once. Sequenced material: peripheral blood, taken in a trial of Ad26.COV2.S vaccine versus placebo. The receptor set was obtained from a person aged 18-65 years who received the Ad26.COV2.S COVID-19 vaccine or a placebo.

V usage is TRBV7-2 and J usage is TRBJ2-7, with TRBD2 as a possible D gene (5 bases). Germline values: CDR1 SGHTA, CDR2 FQGNSA. The CDR3 is 14 residues long. With 5 bases removed from V and 3 bases from J, the gap between germline ends came to 14 bases. The CDR3 here is CASSPRRTNYEQYF. The DNA of the CDR3 is TGTGCCAGCAGCCCTAGGAGGACGAACTACGAGCAGTACTTC.

The V call is TRBV19, the J call TRBJ2-7, with TRBD1 matching 7 bases. Per the germline V gene, CDR1 is LNHDA and CDR2 is SQIVND (reference sequence). J was trimmed by 0 bases and V by 3 bases; bases with no gene match: 5. The CDR3 totals 15 residues. The CDR3 loop reads CASSITGASSYEQYF. DNA of the CDR3: TGTGCCAGTAGTATTACAGGGGCCAGCTCCTACGAGCAGTACTTC.

The chain joins TRBV11-2 to TRBJ2-5; the match to TRBD2 covers 10 bases. J was trimmed by 5 bases and V by 5 bases; bases with no gene match: 2. CDR3 size: 13 residues. Germline V lookup: CDR1 SGHAT, CDR2 FQNNGV. In DNA, the CDR3 is TGTGCCAGCAGCACACTAGCGGGGGAGACCCAGTACTTC. It is translated as CASSTLAGETQYF.

V is TRBV7-2 and J is TRBJ1-3; tentative D call: TRBD1 (5 bases). Trimming removed 4 bases from V and 4 bases from J, with 17 bases in between. Germline loops: CDR1 SGHTA, CDR2 FQGNSA. The CDR3 has 16 residues. The CDR3 sequence is CASSSQRGGIGNTIYF. In DNA form, the CDR3 reads TGTGCCAGCAGCTCCCAGCGGGGGGGGATCGGAAACACCATATATTTT.

For the CDR3, the DNA is TGTGCCAGTAGTAGACAGGGTGCCACTGAAGCTTTCTTT. Its protein is CASSRQGATEAFF. The J gene is TRBJ1-1, the V gene TRBV19; 7 bases fit TRBD1. The CDR3 loop spans 13 amino acids. Unmatched junction bases numbered 3, after V lost 4 bases and J lost 4 bases. Germline CDR1 LNHDA, CDR2 SQIVND (reference sequence).

The V and J genes are TRBV4-3 and TRBJ2-3; D is perhaps TRBD2 (5 bases). The CDR3 has 15 residues. The ends were cut back, 1 base at V and 1 base at J, with 9 bases in the middle. Germline lookup yields CDR1 LGHNA and CDR2 YSLEER. The CDR3 region is CASSQAGWGTDTQYF. The CDR3 bases are TGCGCCAGCAGCCAAGCGGGGTGGGGCACAGATACGCAGTATTTT.